The rows below give T cell receptor beta chains drawn from one sample of a study of T cells after yellow fever vaccination. TCRdb ran MiXCR on the 5' RACE reads and lists one entry per CDR3 protein. The data hold roughly 190,000 distinct CDR3 sequences, with around 10% observed a single time. This specimen was CD8+ T cells sorted from PBMCs, taken 15 days after the yellow fever booster vaccination. The receptors were sampled from a man younger than 35 who received the YFV17D yellow fever vaccine. Both conserved end residues are part of each CDR3. D genes are given only for firm matches. Rows give clone size only sometimes, using once, few, many, or a class for an expanded clone.

>TRBD2|TRBJ2-3|.|TRBV18
TGTGCCAGCTCACCACCGGTAACGGGGGGGCCGGGTACGCAGTATTTT
CASSPPVTGGPGTQYF
>TRBD1|TRBJ2-7|few|TRBV7-9
TGTGCCAGCAGCTTAACAGGGGGTGATATCTACGAGCAGTACTTC
CASSLTGGDIYEQYF
>TRBD1|TRBJ2-5|.|TRBV6-2/TRBV6-3
TGTGCCAGCAGTTACTGGCGTATGGGGACAGAAGAGACCCAGTACTTC
CASSYWRMGTEETQYF
>.|TRBJ2-3|.|TRBV5-6
TGTGCCAGCAGCTACTTGGATACGCAGTATTTT
CASSYLDTQYF
>.|TRBJ2-3|few|TRBV5-1
TGCGCCAGCAGTCACCAACTAGCAGGGGGGCCAGATACGCAGTATTTT
CASSHQLAGGPDTQYF
>.|TRBJ2-5|many|TRBV11-2
TGTGCCAGCAGCCCTCTAGAACAGACCCAGTACTTC
CASSPLEQTQYF
>.|TRBJ2-5|few|TRBV29-1
TGCAGCGTTGAAGATTGGTCCGGGACGGAACAAGAGACCCAGTACTTC
CSVEDWSGTEQETQYF
>.|TRBJ2-3|.|TRBV4-1
TGCGCCAGCAGCCAATTGGATGGGAGCACAGATACGCAGTATTTT
CASSQLDGSTDTQYF
>.|TRBJ1-2|few|TRBV7-9
TGTGCCAGCAGCCGTCGGACGGACGGATGGGGCTACACCTTC
CASSRRTDGWGYTF
>TRBD2|TRBJ2-3|few|TRBV20-1
TGCAGTGCTAGTTCCCTAGCGGGCGATGCAGATACGCAGTATTTT
CSASSLAGDADTQYF
>.|TRBJ2-1|many|TRBV4-1
TGCGCCAGCAGCCATAAGGGGGGGCAGAATGAGCAGTTCTTC
CASSHKGGQNEQFF
>.|TRBJ2-2|.|TRBV7-3
TGTGCCAGCAGCTTACAGGACACCCCGAACACCGGGGAGCTGTTTTTT
CASSLQDTPNTGELFF
>.|TRBJ1-6|.|TRBV15
TGTGCCACCAGCAGTCCGGACTATAATTCACCCCTCCACTTT
CATSSPDYNSPLHF
>.|TRBJ2-5|few|TRBV23-1
TGCGCCAGACGAGGAAAGACCCAGTACTTC
CARRGKTQYF
>.|TRBJ1-1|few|TRBV6-6
TGTGCCAGCAGTTACTCGAGGCAGCTGAACACTGAAGCTTTCTTT
CASSYSRQLNTEAFF
>.|TRBJ2-5|many|TRBV29-1
TGCAGCGTTGAGGCCCGGACAGAGACCCAGTACTTC
CSVEARTETQYF
>TRBD2|TRBJ2-1|few|TRBV6-2/TRBV6-3
TGTGCCAGCAGTTTTAGCGGGGGATCCTACAATGAGCAGTTCTTC
CASSFSGGSYNEQFF
>.|TRBJ1-2|.|TRBV21-1
TGTGCCAGCAGCAAGGGACGGGCGTATGGCTACACCTTC
CASSKGRAYGYTF
>TRBD1|TRBJ2-6|few|TRBV4-1
TGCGCCAGCAGCCAAGAAGGGGGCGTAGGGGCCAACGTCCTGACTTTC
CASSQEGGVGANVLTF
>.|TRBJ2-1|.|TRBV4-3
TGCGCCAGCAGCCAAGTAGGTACTAGTGAGCAGTTCTTC
CASSQVGTSEQFF
>.|TRBJ2-3|.|TRBV7-9
TGTGCCAGCAGCTTAGTCCTGGGGGCCACTGACTCAGATACGCAGTATTTT
CASSLVLGATDSDTQYF
>TRBD1|TRBJ1-4|few|TRBV12-3/TRBV12-4
TGTGCCAGCAGTTTAGGAACAGGGGACGAAAAACTGTTTTTT
CASSLGTGDEKLFF
>.|TRBJ1-2|few|TRBV29-1
TGCAGCGTTGAAGATGGGAATGGCTACACCTTC
CSVEDGNGYTF
>TRBD2|TRBJ2-3|few|TRBV4-1
TGCGCCAGCAGCCCCCGGGGGGTATTGGGCACAGATACGCAGTATTTT
CASSPRGVLGTDTQYF
>.|TRBJ2-1|few|TRBV6-6
TGTGCCAGCGTTTGGGGCGGAAATGAGCAGTTCTTC
CASVWGGNEQFF
>TRBD1|TRBJ1-5|.|TRBV6-2/TRBV6-3
TGTGCCAGCAGTAACAGGGGGCCATATCAGCCCCAGCATTTT
CASSNRGPYQPQHF
>TRBD2|TRBJ2-3|.|TRBV7-9
TGTGCCAGCAGCTCTGTCGGCGGGGGGGCAGATACGCAGTATTTT
CASSSVGGGADTQYF
>.|TRBJ1-5|many|TRBV3-1
TGTGCCAGCAGCCAAGTTGGTCAGCCCCAGCATTTT
CASSQVGQPQHF
>.|TRBJ2-6|few|TRBV1
TGCACCAGCAGCCAAAAACACAGGGGCCCTCCTGGGGCCAACGTCCTGACTTTC
CTSSQKHRGPPGANVLTF
>.|TRBJ1-2|few|TRBV4-3
TGCGCCAGCAGCCAAGATCGAGGAAGCTATGGCTACACCTTC
CASSQDRGSYGYTF
>TRBD1|TRBJ2-2|few|TRBV6-1
TGTGCCAGCAGTGGAGACCAGGACAGGGGGCTAGAATACCCGAACGTCGGGGAGCTGTTTTTT
CASSGDQDRGLEYPNVGELFF
>.|TRBJ2-3|few|TRBV29-1
TGCAGCGTTGAAATCGTAGATCGCACAGATACGCAGTATTTT
CSVEIVDRTDTQYF
>TRBD1|TRBJ2-1|.|TRBV6-5
TGTGCCAGCAGCCGGTATCACCTCGGGACAGGTGATATTGTTGAGCAGTTCTTC
CASSRYHLGTGDIVEQFF
>.|TRBJ2-3|many|TRBV24-1
TGTGCCACCAGTGATCGGGCAGGGGCTTCAGATACGCAGTATTTT
CATSDRAGASDTQYF
>TRBD2|TRBJ2-3|few|TRBV20-1
TGCAGTGCTAGATTCATCCTAGCGGGGGGGGATACGCAGTATTTT
CSARFILAGGDTQYF
>TRBD2|TRBJ2-5|few|TRBV7-9
TGTGCCAGCAGCTTCCGGAGGACTGGCGGGGGGTACCAAGAGACCCAGTACTTC
CASSFRRTGGGYQETQYF
>TRBD1|TRBJ1-5|few|TRBV7-2
TGTGCCAGCAGCTTACCTACAGGGGTTCCCTATCAGCCCCAGCATTTT
CASSLPTGVPYQPQHF
>.|TRBJ1-1|.|TRBV3-1
TGTGCCAGCAGCCAAGGAGGCGAAAATTGGCCCTGGGGGGCTTTCTTT
CASSQGGENWPWGAFF
>.|TRBJ2-7|many|TRBV20-1
TGCAGTGCTAGAGGTGAAGACCAGACCTACGAGCAGTACTTC
CSARGEDQTYEQYF
>TRBD2|TRBJ2-1|.|TRBV4-1
TGCGCCAGCAGCCCACCGACTAGCGGGGGCCCAAATGAGCAGTTCTTC
CASSPPTSGGPNEQFF